The 19 T cell receptor beta chains listed next were all sequenced from one sample in a study of CD8+ T cells in alopecia areata. As to treatment: oral pan-JAK inhibitor, 5-10 mg twice daily. Reverse transcription of extracted RNA yielded cDNA, which provided the sequencing template. Using immunoSEQ multiplex PCR, the repertoire was profiled, and TCRdb retains in-frame clones only, with some absent. The sample contains about 280,000 clones, over 45% of which appear only once. The material sequenced was CD4+ T cells sorted from blood, taken at week 24, from a patient treated with tofacitinib. These receptors originate from a human donor with alopecia areata.

This rearrangement joins TRBV4-2 to TRBJ2-3, with D unresolved. The CDR3 runs to 14 residues. V was shortened by 4 bases and J by 1 base, with 9 bases between the two germline ends. Germline CDR1 and CDR2: LGHNA and YNFKEQ. The CDR3 DNA sequence: TGTGCCAGCAGCCGGGGTATTGGCACAGATACGCAGTATTTT. It yields the protein CASSRGIGTDTQYF.

The rearrangement joins TRBV18 to TRBJ2-3; maybe TRBD1 (6 bases). Trimming left V 2 bases short and J 2 bases short, with 8 bases between. In germline, CDR1 is KGHSH, CDR2 LQKENI. The CDR3 is made up of 14 amino acids. For the CDR3, the DNA is TGTGCCAGCTCACCATTGGGGGCCACAGATACGCAGTATTTT. Amino acid sequence: CASSPLGATDTQYF. Together with reference TRBV18 and TRBJ2-3, the CDR3 gives the full variable domain: NAGVMQNPRHLVRRRGQEARLRCSPMKGHSHVYWYRQLPEEGLKFMVYLQKENIIDESGMPKERFSAEFPKEGPSILRIQQVVRGDSAAYFCASSPLGATDTQYFGPGTRLTVL.

This chain joins TRBV20-1 and TRBJ2-5; D is uncertain. The V and J ends lost 5 bases and 3 bases respectively, with 7 bases between them. The CDR3 runs 11 residues. Germline V CDR1 and CDR2: DFQATT, SNEGSKA (reference sequence). The CDR3 protein is CSALLEETQYF. The CDR3 DNA sequence: TGCAGTGCTTTGCTTGAAGAGACCCAGTACTTC.

In regard to this clone: This specimen includes other DNA sequences encoding the same CDR3. The rearrangement uses TRBV6-5 and TRBJ2-5; D unresolved. V lost 3 bases to trimming and J lost 5 bases, with 10 bases between them. Germline lookup yields CDR1 MNHEY and CDR2 SVGAGI. The CDR3 totals 13 residues. CDR3: CASSYLPRETQYF. Written as DNA, the CDR3 is TGTGCCAGCAGTTATCTTCCCCGGGAGACCCAGTACTTC.

This clone was observed a handful of times. V gene TRBV5-4 combines with J gene TRBJ1-6; TRBD1 is a possible D gene (6 bases). Germline-derived CDR1 and CDR2 are SGHNT and YYREEE (reference sequence). V shed 4 bases and J shed 8 bases, with 13 bases lying between them. The CDR3 loop spans 14 amino acids. This chain's CDR3 is CASSDRDTDSPLHF. The CDR3 nucleotides read TGTGCCAGCAGCGACCGGGACACCGATTCACCCCTCCACTTT.

This clone was detected a few times. The chain uses TRBV25-1 and TRBJ2-3; D may match TRBD1 or TRBD2 (6 bases each). Germline CDR1 MGHDK, CDR2 SYGVNS. This CDR3 is built from 14 residues. V shed 1 base and J shed 7 bases, with 12 bases lying between them. The CDR3 DNA reads TGTGCCAGCAGTGAATCATGGGGGGCTAATACGCAGTATTTT. It encodes CASSESWGANTQYF. The whole variable domain, remainder taken from reference TRBV25-1 and TRBJ2-3, is EADIYQTPRYLVIGTGKKITLECSQTMGHDKMYWYQQDPGMELHLIHYSYGVNSTEKGDLSSESTVSRIRTEHFPLTLESARPSHTSQYLCASSESWGANTQYFGPGTRLTVL.

The chain uses TRBV6-5 and TRBJ1-2; 9 bases agree with TRBD1. Germline trimming cut 5 bases from V and 8 bases from J; bases unmatched to any gene: 6. The CDR3 has 13 residues. Germline lookup yields CDR1 MNHEY and CDR2 SVGAGI. The DNA of the CDR3 is TGTGCCAGCAGTAACGGACAGGGGAAAGGCTACACCTTC. As protein: CASSNGQGKGYTF.

The gene calls are TRBV6-1 and TRBJ1-2; TRBD1 matches at 8 bases. Germline V CDR1 and CDR2: MNHNS, SASEGT. The length of the CDR3 is 15 residues. With 7 bases clipped from V and 7 bases from J, the junction kept 14 bases outside the gene matches. The CDR3 nucleotides are TGTGCCAGCATCGCTGGAGGACAGGGTGCTGCTGGCTACACCTTC. Translating gives CASIAGGQGAAGYTF.

This clone was seen only a few times. The same CDR3 arises from other DNA sequences in this sample as well. This rearrangement joins TRBV30 to TRBJ2-7, with D unresolved. The CDR3 covers 12 residues. CDR1 is GTSNPN, CDR2 SVGIG, per germline (reference sequence). V was cut by 0 bases and J by 1 base, with 4 bases left in between. The CDR3 DNA is TGTGCCTGGAGTGTAACGTCCTACGAGCAGTACTTC. It codes for CAWSVTSYEQYF.

The chain joins TRBV5-4 to TRBJ2-1, with 11 bases that match TRBD2. CDR3 length: 15 residues. The V gene end was trimmed by 3 bases and the J gene end by 4 bases; junction bases not matched to a gene: 3. Per germline, CDR1 SGHNT and CDR2 YYREEE (reference sequence). The chain's CDR3 is CASSSTSGDYNEQFF. The CDR3 DNA reads TGTGCCAGCAGCTCGACTAGCGGGGATTACAATGAGCAGTTCTTC.

This rearrangement joins TRBV15 to TRBJ2-7, with a weak D call TRBD1 (6 bases). This CDR3 comprises 15 residues. Germline V gives CDR1 LNHNV, CDR2 YYDKDF (reference sequence). The V end was cut by 0 bases, the J end by 3 bases, with 12 bases between. CDR3: CATSRDRGRSYEQYF. The CDR3 DNA is TGTGCCACCAGCAGAGACAGGGGACGAAGCTACGAGCAGTACTTC.

This clone was counted only a few times. The rearrangement links TRBV30 to TRBJ2-7; 8 bases match TRBD1. J was trimmed by 7 bases and V by 3 bases; bases with no gene match: 8. The CDR3 totals 13 residues. CDR1 is GTSNPN, CDR2 SVGIG, per germline (reference sequence). The CDR3: CAWSTDRAREQYF. CDR3 sequence (DNA): TGTGCCTGGAGCACGGACAGGGCTAGAGAGCAGTACTTC.

The CDR3 sequence is CSVSPGLSMNTEAFF. The CDR3 coding sequence is TGCAGCGTTTCCCCTGGACTGAGTATGAACACTGAAGCTTTCTTT. The J gene is TRBJ1-1, the V gene TRBV29-1; D remains unclear. Trimming removed 5 bases at V and 0 bases at J, with 16 bases between. The CDR3 covers 15 residues. The V gene's germline CDR1 is SQVTM and CDR2 ANQGSEA.

The chain has TRBV7-8 and TRBJ2-1; 8 bases are a match to TRBD1. Germline V gives CDR1 SGHVS, CDR2 FQNEAQ. CDR3 size: 15 residues. With 1 base clipped from V and 15 bases from J, the junction kept 14 bases outside the gene matches. The CDR3 protein is CASSLDAPSGQGRFF. For the CDR3, the DNA is TGTGCCAGCAGCTTAGATGCCCCCTCCGGACAGGGAAGGTTCTTC.

The chain is built from TRBV7-2 and TRBJ1-1; no firm D call. V lost 2 bases and J lost 0, with 10 bases in between. Germline loops: CDR1 SGHTA, CDR2 FQGNSA. The CDR3 covers 15 residues. Written as DNA, the CDR3 is TGTGCCAGCAGCTTAATGGGAACCATGAACACTGAAGCTTTCTTT. It yields the protein CASSLMGTMNTEAFF.

The gene calls are TRBV4-3 and TRBJ2-3; 12 positions agree with TRBD2. Losses at the gene ends were 4 bases for V and 6 bases for J; bases not matched to a gene: 8. The length of the CDR3 is 16 residues. Germline CDR1 is LGHNA and CDR2 is YSLEER. The CDR3 DNA reads as TGCGCCAGCAGCCGCACTAGCGGGGGGAGCGGGGATACGCAGTATTTT. Translation gives CASSRTSGGSGDTQYF.

The chain recombines TRBV7-9 with TRBJ2-2; TRBD1 matches at 9 bases. The CDR3 runs 16 residues. The ends lost 1 base at V and 4 bases at J; junction bases unmatched: 4. Germline CDR1 and CDR2: SEHNR and FQNEAQ (reference sequence). In DNA, the CDR3 is TGTGCCAGCAGCTTAGAGGACAGGGGACCCACCGGGGAGCTGTTTTTT. It specifies CASSLEDRGPTGELFF.

The rearrangement joins TRBV30 to TRBJ1-1; possibly TRBD1 for D (6 bases). CDR1 GTSNPN and CDR2 SVGIG come from the germline V gene (reference sequence). The CDR3 is 17 amino acids. V was pared by 2 bases and J by 1 base, with 20 bases between. The DNA of the CDR3 is TGTGCCTGGAGTCCCCAGTGGGGGGCAAGCGAGAACACTGAAGCTTTCTTT. Translating gives CAWSPQWGASENTEAFF.

The chain combines TRBV7-3 with TRBJ2-1; D not resolved. Trimming took 1 base from V and 7 from J, leaving 11 bases between them. CDR1 and CDR2 from the germline V gene are SGHTA and FQGTGA. This CDR3 has 14 amino acids. Here the CDR3 reads CASSLKVSTNEQFF. The CDR3 DNA follows: TGTGCCAGCAGCTTAAAGGTATCTACTAATGAGCAGTTCTTC.